This T cell receptor (beta chain) was obtained from a study of early stage breast cancer tumors. Study information: About 80% of the 16 invasive tumors were ER+, PR+ and HER2-.

TCRdb keeps only in-frame clones here, not all; method: immunoSEQ multiplex PCR. This sample has fewer than 25,000 clones, with about 70% found just once. CDR3 size: 16 residues. V dropped 4 bases and J dropped 5; count of bases not matched to a gene: 10. The germline CDR1 and CDR2 sequences are SQVTM and ANQGSEA. The receptor was isolated from a person aged 55 to 69 with breast cancer. The sequenced sample consisted of breast tumor tissue. This sequence joins TRBV29-1 and TRBJ2-3, with 12 bases aligning to TRBD2. CDR3 sequence reads: CSVVLMTSGSRDTQYF. CDR3 sequence (DNA): TGCAGCGTTGTGTTGATGACTAGCGGGAGTCGAGATACGCAGTATTTT.